This TCR beta chain originates from a study of CD8 T cells in ankylosing spondylitis. Findings of the study overall: Matched ankylosing spondylitis synovial fluid reportedly showed significant enrichment of disease-linked clones. A TCR beta motif made of 7 to 9 highly homologous variants seemed typical of ankylosing spondylitis blood.

Ten or more counts support this clonotype. Antigen specificity is unknown. This CDR3 comprises 14 residues. Germline loops: CDR1 DFQATT, CDR2 SNEGSKA (reference sequence). With 3 bases clipped from V and 2 bases from J, the junction kept 3 bases outside the gene matches. The authors made TCR beta libraries by quantitative 5'-RACE with molecular barcodes. TCRdb re-called the 5' RACE reads with MiXCR, one entry per CDR3 protein. The data contain more than 650,000 distinct CDR3 sequences, about 11% of them singletons. This receptor was identified in a male donor with ankylosing spondylitis. V and J are TRBV20-1 and TRBJ1-3; 8 bases are shared with TRBD1. The sequencing input was blood, either unsorted or a sorted T cell fraction (not recorded which). In nucleotides, the CDR3 is TGCAGTGCTAGGATGGACAGGGCTGGAAACACCATATATTTT. It translates to CSARMDRAGNTIYF.